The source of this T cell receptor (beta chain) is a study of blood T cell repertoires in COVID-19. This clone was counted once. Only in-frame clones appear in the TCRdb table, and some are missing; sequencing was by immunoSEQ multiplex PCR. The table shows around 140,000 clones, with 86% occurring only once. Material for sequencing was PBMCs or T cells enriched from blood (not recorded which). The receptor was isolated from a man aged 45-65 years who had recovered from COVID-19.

The CDR3 spells CASSPGPLAPNYNEQFF. CDR3 nucleotide sequence: TGTGCCAGCAGCCCTGGGCCACTAGCACCCAATTACAATGAGCAGTTCTTC. V usage is TRBV21-1 and J usage is TRBJ2-1; the D segment call TRBD2 is taken from the table without a DNA check. TRBV21-1 is classified as a pseudogene. This CDR3 spans 17 amino acids.